The T cell receptor (beta chain) under discussion was sequenced for a study of blood T cell repertoires in COVID-19. The wider study: The origin of the acute and convalescent COVID-19 samples was the United States, Italy and Spain. From T cells, B-cell-depleted T cells, or PBMCs came the material, which was cDNA or gDNA.

Under the authors' procedure: Quantification of nucleated cells was approximated via reference gene primer amplification. Here immunoSEQ multiplex PCR was the method, and the copy in TCRdb shows in-frame clones only, minus some. That table supplies the V and J calls and clone size; D and trimming were determined from the DNA. The table lists approximately 210,000 clones, roughly nine tenths of them singletons, with 0.75% to 0.9% in the top ten. This CDR3 has 15 amino acids. Germline V gives CDR1 LNHDA, CDR2 SQIVND (reference sequence). Trimming shortened V by 9 bases and J by 0 bases, and 16 bases separated the two germline ends.

Sequences were obtained from peripheral blood. This sequence was found in a woman aged 65 to 85 with acute or convalescent COVID-19. The gene calls are TRBV19 and TRBJ2-3, with D possibly being TRBD2 (5 bases). The CDR3 bases are TGTGCCAGCCCGGGATTCCACCACAGCACAGATACGCAGTATTTT. This codes for CASPGFHHSTDTQYF. Full variable domain (missing parts from reference TRBV19 and TRBJ2-3): DGGITQSPKYLFRKEGQNVTLSCEQNLNHDAMYWYRQDPGQGLRLIYYSQIVNDFQKGDIAEGYSVSREKKESFPLTVTSAQKNPTAFYLCASPGFHHSTDTQYFGPGTRLTVL.